Each of the 10 T cell receptor beta chains below was sequenced from the same sample in a study of blood T cells in healthy people across ages (dated by TCRdb to the mid-2010s). Library preparation employed 5' RACE. Sequencing relied on an Illumina HiSeq 2500. A second PCR of roughly 7 to 12 cycles was performed with a sample-barcoded 5' primer and a J-beta primer mix. In TCRdb, the public reads were trimmed at Q25 with fastp and aligned with MiXCR, with productive beta chains retained. Rows with one shared CDR3 protein collapse into an entry with the most common genes and DNA. The sample table holds 1.2 million to 1.5 million distinct CDR3 sequences, of which 42% were seen once. Clones ranked in the top ten supply 7% to 9.5% of the sample. The sample taken for sequencing was blood. These TCRs come from a woman between 18 and 29 years old in good health.

CDR3: CSAAPIVVAGVRTQYF. CDR3 nucleotides: TGCAGTGCAGCCCCCATCGTGGTAGCGGGAGTTAGAACGCAGTATTTT. The J gene is TRBJ2-3, the V gene TRBV20-1; 9 bases match TRBD2. The length of the CDR3 is 16 residues. Germline trimming cut 6 bases from V and 9 bases from J; bases unmatched to any gene: 19. In germline, CDR1 is DFQATT, CDR2 SNEGSKA (reference sequence).

The chain links TRBV5-6 to TRBJ1-5, with D perhaps TRBD1 (5 bases). The V end lost 0 bases, the J end lost 6 bases, and 13 bases lay between the germline ends. The length of the CDR3 is 15 residues. Germline V gives CDR1 SGHDT, CDR2 YYEEEE. The CDR3, as DNA: TGTGCCAGCAGCTTGGCCGGGGCAGTCCCTCAGCCCCAGCATTTT. Translating gives CASSLAGAVPQPQHF.

This sequence joins TRBV25-1 and TRBJ1-1, with unresolved D. Trimming cost V 7 bases and J 5 bases, with 8 bases left between them. Germline lookup yields CDR1 MGHDK and CDR2 SYGVNS. This CDR3 region has 11 residues. CDR3 loop: CASMGGTEAFF. CDR3 DNA sequence: TGTGCCAGCATGGGCGGGACTGAAGCTTTCTTT.

Note on this clonotype: A junction boundary mismatches the germline segment, possibly from a read error. The rearrangement links TRBV4-1 to TRBJ2-3; TRBD1 matches at 7 bases. Germline V gene sequence: CDR1 MGHRA, CDR2 YSYEKL. This CDR3 contains 18 residues. In DNA, the CDR3 is TGCTCCAGCAGCGGAAGGAGTCTTGACAGGGATAGCACAGATACGCAGTATTTT. Translating gives CSSSGRSLDRDSTDTQYF.

The chain has TRBV6-5 and TRBJ2-3; the match to TRBD1 covers 9 bases. This CDR3 is built from 17 residues. V shed 2 bases and J 0 bases; nucleotides not matched to a gene: 6. Germline-derived CDR1 and CDR2 are MNHEY and SVGAGI. CDR3 DNA sequence: TGTGCCAGCAGTTACCTACGGACAGGGGATAGCACAGATACGCAGTATTTT. Encoded protein: CASSYLRTGDSTDTQYF.

This clonotype was counted at least ten times. The genes are TRBV10-1 and TRBJ1-2; D may be TRBD1 (5 bases). Deletions cut 2 bases from V and 4 bases from J, with 8 bases between. This CDR3 is built from 13 residues. The germline V gene has CDR1 WNHNN and CDR2 SYGVQD (reference sequence). The CDR3 is CASSEAGTYGYTF. CDR3 DNA sequence: TGCGCCAGCAGTGAGGCGGGGACCTATGGCTACACCTTC.

This clonotype was seen a few times. The chain carries TRBV12-3 or TRBV12-4 and TRBJ2-4, with D perhaps matching TRBD1 (5 bases). The CDR3 has 16 residues. V lost 3 bases to trimming and J lost 0 bases, with 12 bases between them. The CDR3 here is CASSFGHQLAKNIQYF. The CDR3, as DNA: TGTGCCAGCAGTTTTGGACATCAACTAGCCAAAAACATTCAGTACTTC.

Turning to this clonotype: This may come from a read error, since a much larger clone is one base off. The J gene is TRBJ2-1, the V gene TRBV10-3; 9 bases agree with TRBD2. The DNA end is a closer match to TRBJ2-7, so the J assignment may be wrong. CDR1 ENHRY and CDR2 SYGVKD come from the germline V gene. The CDR3 spans 17 residues. Here the CDR3 DNA reads TGTGCCATCAGTGAGCCGAATCTAGCGGGGCGTTACAATGAGCAGTACTTC. Amino acids: CAISEPNLAGRYNEQYF.

In regard to this clonotype: Being one base from a much bigger clone, this may be a read error. The V call is TRBV12-3 or TRBV12-4, the J call TRBJ1-6, with D uncertain. The CDR3 covers 13 residues. The CDR3 DNA sequence: TGTGCCGGCAGCCCGGACTTAAATTCACCCCTCCACTTT. It specifies CAGSPDLNSPLHF.

The sample holds a few counts of this clonotype. The chain employs TRBV28 and TRBJ2-3; 8 nucleotides match TRBD1. The germline V gene encodes CDR1 MDHEN and CDR2 SYDVKM. The CDR3 totals 15 residues. With 6 bases clipped from V and 4 bases from J, the junction kept 9 bases outside the gene matches. Here the CDR3 DNA reads TGTGCCAGCAGCTCCTCAGGGGGCGCATCAGATACGCAGTATTTT. Protein: CASSSSGGASDTQYF. Full variable domain (outside the CDR3, taken from reference TRBV28 and TRBJ2-3): DVKVTQSSRYLVKRTGEKVFLECVQDMDHENMFWYRQDPGLGLRLIYFSYDVKMKEKGDIPEGYSVSREKKERFSLILESASTNQTSMYLCASSSSGGASDTQYFGPGTRLTVL.